This T cell receptor (beta chain) was sequenced in a study of blood T cell repertoires in COVID-19. On the study more broadly: COVID-19 samples collected from the United States, Italy and Spain covered acute and convalescent phases.

With V trimmed by 3 bases and J by 0 bases, 5 bases remained unmatched. CDR3 length: 16 amino acids. Germline values: CDR1 SGHRS, CDR2 YFSETQ. Original handling: Estimation of nucleated cell counts relied on the amplification of reference gene primers. This table comes from immunoSEQ multiplex PCR, and its TCRdb copy is limited to in-frame clones, with some not included. The D gene and trimming were derived from the DNA, and the V and J assignments and clone size from that table. The sample has over 200,000 clones; about nine tenths are singletons. Seattle enrolled patients during active infection and tracked them longitudinally.

The rearrangement joins TRBV5-1 to TRBJ2-5; 10 bases match TRBD2. The receptor comes from a man aged 45-60 years with COVID-19, enrolled during active disease. The sample taken for sequencing was peripheral blood. CDR3 nucleotides: TGCGCCAGCAGCTACACTAGCGGGACCCACCAAGAGACCCAGTACTTC. Amino acids: CASSYTSGTHQETQYF.